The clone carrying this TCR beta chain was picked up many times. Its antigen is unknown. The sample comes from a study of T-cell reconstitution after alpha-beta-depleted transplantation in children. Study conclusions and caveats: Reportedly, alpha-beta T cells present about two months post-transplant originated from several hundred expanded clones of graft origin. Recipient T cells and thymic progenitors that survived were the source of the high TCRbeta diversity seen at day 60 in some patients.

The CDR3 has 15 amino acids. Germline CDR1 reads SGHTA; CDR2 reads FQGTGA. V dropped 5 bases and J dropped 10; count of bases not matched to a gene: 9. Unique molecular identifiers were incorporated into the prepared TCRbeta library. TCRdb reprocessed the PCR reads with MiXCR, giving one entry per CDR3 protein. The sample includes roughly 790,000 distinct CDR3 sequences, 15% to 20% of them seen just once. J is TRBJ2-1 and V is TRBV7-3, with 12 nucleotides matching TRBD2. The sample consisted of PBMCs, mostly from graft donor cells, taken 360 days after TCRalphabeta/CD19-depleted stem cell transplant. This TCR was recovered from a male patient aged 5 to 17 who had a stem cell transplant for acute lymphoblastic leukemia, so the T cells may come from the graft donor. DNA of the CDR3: TGTGCCAGCAGCCCCCTAGCGGGAGGGTTATGGGAGCAGTTCTTC. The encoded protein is CASSPLAGGLWEQFF. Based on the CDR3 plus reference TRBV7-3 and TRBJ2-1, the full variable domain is GAGVSQTPSNKVTEKGKYVELRCDPISGHTALYWYRQSLGQGPEFLIYFQGTGAADDSGLPNDRFFAVRPEGSVSTLKIQRTERGDSAVYLCASSPLAGGLWEQFFGPGTRLTVL.